This T cell receptor beta chain was recovered during a study of blood T cell repertoires in COVID-19 (TCRdb year 2020). About the full investigation: The collaborator samples originated in the United States, Italy and Spain and spanned the acute and convalescent phases of COVID-19. The material from the prospective study consisted of cDNA or gDNA derived from T cells, B-cell-depleted T cells, or PBMCs. The dataset comprised deeply sampled blood TCRbeta repertoires from subjects exposed to, actively infected with, or recovered from COVID-19. The repertoires were released in a freely available public database meant as a resource for research on the immune response to SARS-CoV-2. The samples were drawn from two sources: the first 160 participants of the ongoing ImmuneRACE study, and some 1,300 subjects contributed by 6 global collaborators. The sample metadata nearly always contained a de-identified subject ID, COVID-19 status, age in years and sex. HLA class I and class II types, where available, came from metadata supplied by the sample provider rather than from assay-based typing. The research as a whole found: The quantity of clinical and demographic metadata differed by source and by participant and was supplied without curation.

Points on this clone: This receptor's antigen is unknown. One base away there is no much larger clone; base qualities are not given.

TCRbeta CDR3 regions were amplified from genomic DNA by means of the immunoSEQ Assay, a bias-controlled multiplex PCR. The paper's processing steps were these. The number of nucleated cells in each sample was estimated from the amplification of reference gene primers within the assay. To quantify the absolute abundance of each unique TCRbeta CDR3 rearrangement, sequence reads were collapsed and filtered. For each sample, productive Simpson clonality was calculated by taking the square root of Simpson's diversity index across productive rearrangements. TCRdb retrieved this table from immuneACCESS and kept in-frame rearrangements only. Not all clones are present; in checked studies, unresolved V genes account for under half, and no reason is known for the remainder. V and J calls and clone size are given by that table; D and trimming were obtained from the DNA. The sample profile shows more than 200,000 clones; about 85% of them were found once. Clones ranked in the top ten supply roughly 7.9% of the sample.

Whole blood was collected in K2EDTA tubes by collaborating institutions according to the institutions' own protocols. For TCRbeta analysis, collaborators shipped samples in one of three forms: frozen whole blood, isolated PBMCs, or DNA extracted from either of those sample types. Trimming leaves V shorter by 0 bases and J shorter by 2 bases, with the junction holding 2 bases beyond the gene matches. Sequences SGHRS (CDR1) and YFSETQ (CDR2) are obtained from the germline V gene. The CDR3 numbers 15 residues from cysteine through phenylalanine. Left in the record is the CDR3 DNA by itself, 45 bases read in frame from the first base.

This TCR came from a woman of 80 years or more with acute or convalescent COVID-19. The sequence is built from TRBV5-1 and TRBJ1-3, and 7 junctional nucleotides match TRBD1. Sequenced: peripheral blood. The base sequence is TGCGCCAGCAGCTTGGGGGGACAGACTGGAAACACCATATATTTT. It specifies CASSLGGQTGNTIYF.